The 29 T cell receptor beta chains in this list originate from one sample, sequenced in a study of spatial heterogeneity in lung cancer. The time point here: sample taken at primary tumor resection. The study sequenced unsorted whole RNA from tumor, nontumor lung or frozen PBMC. One entry per CDR3 protein, called by TCRdb with MiXCR from the 5' RACE reads. The profile shows about 50,000 distinct CDR3 sequences, 7.5% to 8% of them singletons. Sequenced material: PBMCs, taken at surgery. The receptors were gathered from a female donor with early-stage non-small cell lung cancer.

The chain uses TRBV25-1 and TRBJ2-7; D remains unclear. Trimming pared 4 bases from V and 6 bases from J, leaving 7 bases between. This CDR3 spans 11 amino acids. Per the germline V gene, CDR1 is MGHDK and CDR2 is SYGVNS. Here the CDR3 reads CASSALVEQYF. CDR3 nucleotide sequence: TGTGCCAGCAGTGCCTTGGTCGAGCAGTACTTC.

This clonotype was detected only a few times. This chain joins TRBV15 and TRBJ2-4, with 8 bases identical to TRBD2. After removal of 5 bases from V and 6 bases from J, the junction contained 9 bases not matched to a gene. Per germline, CDR1 LNHNV and CDR2 YYDKDF (reference sequence). The CDR3 is made up of 15 amino acids. CDR3 DNA: TGTGCCACCAGCGGGGGGCTCGCGGGGGGAAACATTCAGTACTTC. This translates into CATSGGLAGGNIQYF. Full variable domain (rest looked up from reference TRBV15 and TRBJ2-4): DAMVIQNPRYQVTQFGKPVTLSCSQTLNHNVMYWYQQKSSQAPKLLFHYYDKDFNNEADTPDNFQSRRPNTSFCFLDIRSPGLGDTAMYLCATSGGLAGGNIQYFGAGTRLSVL.

In this sample, this clonotype turned up many times. The chain recombines TRBV28 with TRBJ1-5; D gene uncertain. Trimming removed 3 bases from V and 5 bases from J, with 17 bases in between. CDR3 length: 16 amino acids. Germline assignment: CDR1 MDHEN and CDR2 SYDVKM. The CDR3 sequence: CASSLASGSLHQPQHF. CDR3 DNA: TGTGCCAGCAGTTTGGCCTCAGGCTCCCTTCATCAGCCCCAGCATTTT.

This clonotype was found a few times. As DNA, the CDR3 is TGTGCCAGCAGCCAATCATCCGGGGGCAATCAGCCCCAGCATTTT. Amino acid sequence: CASSQSSGGNQPQHF. The chain employs TRBV3-1 and TRBJ1-5; D is unresolved. The germline CDR1 and CDR2 sequences are LGHDT and YNNKEL (reference sequence). The CDR3 has 15 residues. Trimming shortened V by 2 bases and J by 2 bases, and 10 bases separated the two germline ends.

This clonotype came up many times. The V call is TRBV6-5, the J call TRBJ2-2, with 10 bases aligning to TRBD1. J gave up 6 bases and V 4 bases, and 8 bases lay outside the gene matches. This CDR3 has 16 amino acids. Germline V gene lookup returns CDR1 MNHEY and CDR2 SVGAGI. The CDR3 DNA sequence: TGTGCCAGCAGTTTTAGGACAGGGGGGGCCGCCGGGGAGCTGTTTTTT. Translated, it gives CASSFRTGGAAGELFF.

The chain combines TRBV6-2 or TRBV6-3 with TRBJ1-5; D gene uncertain. Germline assignment: CDR1 MNHEY and CDR2 SVGEGT. The CDR3 consists of 15 residues. V shed 6 bases and J shed 5 bases, with 17 bases lying between them. This CDR3 reads CASSRSVGGYQPQHF. CDR3 coding DNA: TGTGCCAGCAGCCGGTCCGTGGGCGGTTATCAGCCCCAGCATTTT.

The rearrangement links TRBV6-5 to TRBJ2-3; no firm D call. Germline CDR1 reads MNHEY; CDR2 reads SVGAGI. The CDR3 consists of 15 residues. Trimming cost V 7 bases and J 2 bases, with 16 bases left between them. The CDR3 sequence is CASTNGRRVTDTQYF. The CDR3 DNA reads as TGTGCCAGCACCAACGGACGGAGAGTCACAGATACGCAGTATTTT.

This clonotype was seen ten or more times. The genes are TRBV29-1 and TRBJ1-1, with 9 bases fitting TRBD1. V dropped 5 bases and J dropped 4; count of bases not matched to a gene: 17. The CDR3 length is 17 residues. Germline V CDR1 and CDR2: SQVTM, ANQGSEA. CDR3 coding DNA: TGCAGCGTTTTACTGGACAGGGGCCTTAGGTATAGCACTGAAGCTTTCTTT. Its translation: CSVLLDRGLRYSTEAFF.

This clonotype occurred a few times. The J gene is TRBJ1-4, the V gene TRBV4-3; TRBD1 agrees at 7 bases. Germline V lookup: CDR1 LGHNA, CDR2 YSLEER. The CDR3 totals 15 residues. V gave up 4 bases and J gave up 8 bases; unmatched junction bases: 10. The CDR3 loop reads CASSLSRDRWEKLFF. For the CDR3, the DNA is TGCGCCAGCAGCCTCTCCCGGGACAGATGGGAAAAACTGTTTTTT.

This clonotype has a handful of counts. The J gene is TRBJ2-3, the V gene TRBV5-1; 8 bases agree with TRBD1. From germline, CDR1 is SGHRS and CDR2 YFSETQ. The CDR3 length is 14 residues. After removal of 6 bases from V and 1 base from J, the junction contained 4 bases not matched to a gene. CDR3 sequence: CASMLTGGTDTQYF. CDR3 coding DNA: TGCGCCAGCATGTTGACAGGGGGCACAGATACGCAGTATTTT.

This clonotype showed up many times. J is TRBJ2-3 and V is TRBV20-1, with 11 nucleotides matching TRBD2. Trimming cost V 6 bases and J 4 bases; bases outside gene matches: 9. CDR3 length: 15 residues. The germline gives CDR1 DFQATT, CDR2 SNEGSKA (reference sequence). The chain's CDR3 is CSALGASGGSDTQYF. DNA of the CDR3: TGCAGTGCCCTAGGAGCTAGCGGGGGGTCAGATACGCAGTATTTT.

This clonotype was seen only a few times. This rearrangement joins TRBV7-9 to TRBJ1-2; TRBD1 might be the D (6 bases). The germline gives CDR1 SEHNR, CDR2 FQNEAQ (reference sequence). The CDR3 is 13 amino acids. Trimming pared 2 bases from V and 5 bases from J, leaving 9 bases between. The CDR3 spells CASSLSQGYGYTF. Here the CDR3 DNA reads TGTGCCAGCAGCTTAAGTCAGGGGTATGGCTACACCTTC. Drawing the rest from reference TRBV7-9 and TRBJ1-2, the complete variable domain is DTGVSQNPRHKITKRGQNVTFRCDPISEHNRLYWYRQTLGQGPEFLTYFQNEAQLEKSRLLSDRFSAERPKGSFSTLEIQRTEQGDSAMYLCASSLSQGYGYTFGSGTRLTVV.

The table lists this clonotype with many counts. The chain couples TRBV20-1 to TRBJ2-1, with D perhaps TRBD1 (5 bases). The CDR3 totals 15 residues. Germline V gene data show CDR1 as DFQATT and CDR2 as SNEGSKA (reference sequence). V gave up 5 bases and J gave up 4 bases, with 18 bases separating them. The CDR3 coding sequence is TGCAGTGCTGCGGAAGGTCGGGCAGGGTACAATGAGCAGTTCTTC. As protein: CSAAEGRAGYNEQFF.

The V and J genes are TRBV6-2 or TRBV6-3 and TRBJ2-5; possibly TRBD2 for D (7 bases). CDR3 length equals 15 residues. The V end lost 6 bases, the J end lost 5 bases, and 19 bases lay between the germline ends. CDR1 MNHEY and CDR2 SVGEGT come from the germline V gene. CDR3: CASRPLAGAPETQYF. CDR3 coding DNA: TGTGCCAGCAGGCCCCTGGCGGGGGCACCGGAGACCCAGTACTTC.

This clonotype showed up many times. The rearrangement links TRBV27 to TRBJ2-5; no clear D gene. The CDR3 spans 13 residues. Trimming removed 1 base from V and 1 base from J, with 4 bases in between. CDR1 is MNHEY and CDR2 is SMNVEV in the germline V gene (reference sequence). DNA of the CDR3: TGTGCCAGCAGTTTATTTGGCCAAGAGACCCAGTACTTC. Protein sequence: CASSLFGQETQYF.

This clonotype was counted at least ten times. The chain links TRBV28 to TRBJ2-2; D might be TRBD1 (5 bases). This CDR3 has 13 residues. Between the trimmed V and J ends, which lost 9 bases and 0 bases, there was a span of 8 bases. Per the germline V gene, CDR1 is MDHEN and CDR2 is SYDVKM. The CDR3 bases are TGTGCCAGTCGGACACCGAACACCGGGGAGCTGTTTTTT. This codes for CASRTPNTGELFF.

The V gene is TRBV5-6, the J gene TRBJ1-6, with TRBD1 matching 8 bases. The J segment lost 9 bases and the V segment lost 4 bases, leaving 9 bases of the junction unmatched. Germline-derived CDR1 and CDR2 are SGHDT and YYEEEE. This CDR3 has 15 amino acids. The CDR3 region is CASSLQGQGSSPLHF. DNA for the CDR3: TGTGCCAGCAGCCTGCAAGGACAGGGTTCTTCACCCCTCCACTTT.

The chain couples TRBV7-2 to TRBJ2-3; either TRBD1 or TRBD2 may supply D (5 bases each). The CDR3 is made up of 15 amino acids. V lost 4 bases, J lost 3 bases, and 14 bases lay in between. Germline V CDR1 and CDR2: SGHTA, FQGNSA. CDR3 in DNA: TGTGCCAGCAGCTCGACCCTGGGGGTGACAGATACGCAGTATTTT. Amino acids: CASSSTLGVTDTQYF.

The chain employs TRBV29-1 and TRBJ2-1, with D perhaps assigned TRBD1 or TRBD2 (6 bases each). Germline V gene sequence: CDR1 SQVTM, CDR2 ANQGSEA. CDR3 length equals 13 residues. V lost 2 bases and J lost 10, with 15 bases in between. The CDR3 here is CSVESWGAGEQFF. CDR3 nucleotide sequence: TGCAGCGTTGAATCTTGGGGGGCCGGGGAGCAGTTCTTC.

The V gene is TRBV4-1, the J gene TRBJ2-1; D not certain. Trimming shortened V by 4 bases and J by 0 bases, and 16 bases separated the two germline ends. The CDR3 is made up of 17 amino acids. CDR1 and CDR2 (germline): MGHRA, YSYEKL. The CDR3 loop reads CASSRNLPPSSYNEQFF. The CDR3 bases are TGCGCCAGCAGCCGAAACCTGCCGCCTAGCTCCTACAATGAGCAGTTCTTC.

This chain joins TRBV13 and TRBJ1-1; 7 bases align to TRBD1. This CDR3 has 15 residues. Trimming cost V 5 bases and J 2 bases; bases outside gene matches: 8. In germline, CDR1 is PRHDT, CDR2 FYEKMQ (reference sequence). Written as DNA, the CDR3 is TGTGCCAGCAGCCGGACAGGCGTTATTAACACTGAAGCTTTCTTT. It encodes CASSRTGVINTEAFF.

This clonotype was recorded many times. The rearrangement links TRBV24-1 to TRBJ2-1; 9 nucleotides align to TRBD1. V gave up 3 bases and J gave up 6 bases; unmatched junction bases: 8. Germline CDR1 KGHDR, CDR2 SFDVKD. The CDR3 is 16 amino acids. CDR3 nucleotide sequence: TGTGCCACCAGTGATCCCCGGGACAGGGCAGGCAATGAGCAGTTCTTC. This translates into CATSDPRDRAGNEQFF.

As concerns this clonotype: A junction end diverges from the germline sequence, so it may reflect a read error. The gene calls are TRBV4-2 and TRBJ2-7; unclear D gene. CDR1 and CDR2 (germline): LGHNA, YNFKEQ. The CDR3 is 11 residues long. For the CDR3, the DNA is TGTGCCACCAGCCAAGATAGCGAGCAGTACTTC. Translation: CATSQDSEQYF.

This clonotype appeared many times. The V call is TRBV5-1, the J call TRBJ2-1; D is uncertain. Trimming cost V 4 bases and J 4 bases, with 12 bases left between them. Germline values: CDR1 SGHRS, CDR2 YFSETQ. This CDR3 is 14 amino acids long. DNA for the CDR3: TGCGCCAGCAGCCCCAACTCACAGTACAATGAGCAGTTCTTC. Amino acids: CASSPNSQYNEQFF.

This clonotype has more than one count but fewer than ten. This sequence joins TRBV4-3 and TRBJ2-1, with 8 bases aligning to TRBD2. Trimming removed 8 bases from V and 8 bases from J; junction bases left unmatched: 17. The CDR3 is 16 amino acids. Germline loops: CDR1 LGHNA, CDR2 YSLEER. CDR3 nucleotide sequence: TGCGCCAGCGCATCGCAGGACCGACTAGCGAGGCATGAGCAGTTCTTC. Its translation: CASASQDRLARHEQFF.

This clonotype has only a few counts. The DNA for the CDR3 is TGTGCCAGCAGCTTGGGGACAGTTAGCACAGATACGCAGTATTTT. It is translated as CASSLGTVSTDTQYF. The gene calls are TRBV5-6 and TRBJ2-3; TRBD1 might be the D (6 bases). The CDR3 consists of 15 residues. V was cut by 0 bases and J by 0 bases, with 8 bases left in between. Germline V gene lookup returns CDR1 SGHDT and CDR2 YYEEEE.

The chain uses TRBV28 and TRBJ2-3, with D perhaps given as TRBD1 or TRBD2 (6 bases each). V was cut by 8 bases and J by 3 bases, with 18 bases left in between. CDR3 size: 15 residues. Germline V CDR1 and CDR2: MDHEN, SYDVKM. The CDR3 region has the DNA TGTGCCAGCGGAAAAAATGGAGGGGGAACAGATACGCAGTATTTT. This codes for CASGKNGGGTDTQYF.

The rearrangement joins TRBV30 to TRBJ2-7; D is possibly TRBD1 (5 bases). V was cut by 5 bases and J by 4 bases, with 21 bases left in between. This CDR3 region has 15 residues. The germline gives CDR1 GTSNPN, CDR2 SVGIG (reference sequence). The CDR3 reads CAWGRQGSIKYEQYF. The CDR3 DNA reads as TGTGCCTGGGGACGGCAGGGATCGATTAAATACGAGCAGTACTTC.

This clonotype appeared a few times. The chain joins TRBV28 to TRBJ2-3, with 7 bases fitting TRBD1. With V trimmed by 5 bases and J by 3 bases, 11 bases remained unmatched. In germline, CDR1 is MDHEN, CDR2 SYDVKM. This CDR3 has 16 residues. CDR3 protein: CASSPLDRDLTDTQYF. The CDR3 DNA is TGTGCCAGCAGTCCGCTAGACAGGGACCTTACAGATACGCAGTATTTT.